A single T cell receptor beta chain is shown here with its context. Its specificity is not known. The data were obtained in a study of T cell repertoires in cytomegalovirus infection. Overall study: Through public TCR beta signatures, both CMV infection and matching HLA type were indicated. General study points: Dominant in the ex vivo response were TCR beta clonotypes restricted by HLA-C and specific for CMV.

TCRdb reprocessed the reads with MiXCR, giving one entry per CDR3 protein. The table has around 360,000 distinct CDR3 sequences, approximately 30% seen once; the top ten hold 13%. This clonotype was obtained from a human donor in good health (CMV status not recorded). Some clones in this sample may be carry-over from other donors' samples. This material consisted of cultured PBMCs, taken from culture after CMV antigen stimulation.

The CDR3 nucleotides read TGCAGCGCTCCCCGTGGGCAGGGATACACTGAAGCTTTCTTT. Translating gives CSAPRGQGYTEAFF. The J gene is TRBJ1-1, the V gene TRBV29-1, with a tentative D call TRBD1 (5 bases). Germline V gene sequence: CDR1 SQVTM, CDR2 ANQGSEA. The V and J ends lost 7 bases and 3 bases respectively, with 18 bases between them. The CDR3 has 14 amino acids.